Each of the 14 T cell receptor beta chains below was sequenced from the same sample in a study of cytomegalovirus exposure and HLA in healthy donors. Primers included in the PCR were 60 Vbeta and 13 Jbeta primers. The data were produced by immunoSEQ multiplex PCR, yet TCRdb's version contains in-frame clones alone and is incomplete. The sample's table shows some 160,000 clones. The sample was PBMCs. Every receptor here comes from a man aged 30 to 39 in good health and CMV-seronegative.

The CDR3 coding sequence is TGCGCCAGCAGCTTGGAGGTGACAGGGCTCTACGAGCAGTACTTC. This gives the protein CASSLEVTGLYEQYF. V usage is TRBV5-1 and J usage is TRBJ2-7, with 7 bases aligning to TRBD1. CDR1 SGHRS and CDR2 YFSETQ come from the germline V gene. This CDR3 comprises 15 residues. After removal of 0 bases from V and 3 bases from J, the junction contained 6 bases not matched to a gene. Filled out from reference TRBV5-1 and TRBJ2-7, the complete variable domain reads KAGVTQTPRYLIKTRGQQVTLSCSPISGHRSVSWYQQTPGQGLQFLFEYFSETQRNKGNFPGRFSGRQFSNSRSEMNVSTLELGDSALYLCASSLEVTGLYEQYFGPGTRLTVT.

The chain recombines TRBV5-4 with TRBJ1-1; D might be TRBD1 (6 bases). With 4 bases removed from V and 5 bases from J, the gap between germline ends came to 18 bases. This CDR3 is built from 15 residues. Germline lookup yields CDR1 SGHNT and CDR2 YYREEE (reference sequence). In DNA form, the CDR3 reads TGTGCCAGCAGCCCCGCGTTAGGGGGGGGGACTGAAGCTTTCTTT. It encodes CASSPALGGGTEAFF. Combining the CDR3 with reference TRBV5-4 and TRBJ1-1 gives the whole variable domain ETGVTQSPTHLIKTRGQQVTLRCSSQSGHNTVSWYQQALGQGPQFIFQYYREEENGRGNFPPRFSGLQFPNYSSELNVNALELDDSALYLCASSPALGGGTEAFFGQGTRLTVV.

The chain joins TRBV5-1 to TRBJ1-1, with TRBD1 identical over 11 bases. CDR1 SGHRS and CDR2 YFSETQ come from the germline V gene. The CDR3 length is 14 residues. V lost 3 bases, J lost 5 bases, and 3 bases stayed unmatched. The CDR3 nucleotides read TGCGCCAGCAGCTCGGACAGGGGGCAGACTGAAGCTTTCTTT. Its translation: CASSSDRGQTEAFF. Together with reference TRBV5-1 and TRBJ1-1, the CDR3 gives the full variable domain: KAGVTQTPRYLIKTRGQQVTLSCSPISGHRSVSWYQQTPGQGLQFLFEYFSETQRNKGNFPGRFSGRQFSNSRSEMNVSTLELGDSALYLCASSSDRGQTEAFFGQGTRLTVV.

The chain combines TRBV4-3 with TRBJ2-1; D might be TRBD1 (6 bases). Germline V gene sequence: CDR1 LGHNA, CDR2 YSLEER. CDR3 size: 17 residues. V was clipped by 0 bases and J by 0 bases, with 12 bases between them. CDR3 coding DNA: TGCGCCAGCAGCCAAGATGGGGGCGGGTTCTCCTACAATGAGCAGTTCTTC. This gives the protein CASSQDGGGFSYNEQFF.

J is TRBJ2-5 and V is TRBV5-4; D gene ambiguous. From germline, CDR1 is SGHNT and CDR2 YYREEE (reference sequence). The CDR3 is made up of 14 amino acids. Trimming removed 4 bases at V and 5 bases at J, with 15 bases between. The DNA for the CDR3 is TGTGCCAGCAGCCCCCAGACTGGTGGGGAGACCCAGTACTTC. Its protein product is CASSPQTGGETQYF.

The chain couples TRBV7-2 to TRBJ2-1, with TRBD2 matching over 8 bases. This CDR3 comprises 15 residues. J gave up 2 bases and V 4 bases, and 4 bases lay outside the gene matches. Germline assignment: CDR1 SGHTA and CDR2 FQGNSA. The DNA of the CDR3 is TGTGCCAGCAGCTCGACTAGCGAAACCTACAATGAGCAGTTCTTC. Translated, it gives CASSSTSETYNEQFF.

The rearrangement joins TRBV6-1 to TRBJ2-7, with no clear D. V dropped 2 bases and J dropped 0 bases, with 14 bases sitting between them. Germline values: CDR1 MNHNS, CDR2 SASEGT. The CDR3 consists of 16 residues. The CDR3 nucleotides read TGTGCCAGCAGTGAACACTCTTCATTCCCCTCCTACGAGCAGTACTTC. The encoded protein is CASSEHSSFPSYEQYF.

This chain joins TRBV7-9 and TRBJ1-4; D gene ambiguous. V lost 5 bases and J 13 bases, leaving 11 bases between the germline ends. Germline CDR1 is SEHNR and CDR2 is FQNEAQ (reference sequence). CDR3 length equals 11 residues. The CDR3 sequence is CASSPDTALFF. CDR3 nucleotides: TGTGCCAGCAGCCCAGATACCGCACTGTTTTTT.

CDR3 nucleotides: TGCAGCGTTGGAGCTCGGGACACCATATATTTT. It codes for CSVGARDTIYF. The chain employs TRBV29-1 and TRBJ1-3; no reliable D call. V was pared by 4 bases and J by 8 bases, with 9 bases between. Germline CDR1 and CDR2: SQVTM and ANQGSEA. The CDR3 sequence is 11 residues long.

This rearrangement joins TRBV5-4 to TRBJ1-2; tentatively, D is TRBD1 (5 bases). Germline CDR1 and CDR2: SGHNT and YYREEE (reference sequence). The V gene lost 1 base and the J gene lost 0 bases, with 7 bases spanning the gap. This CDR3 is built from 14 residues. CDR3 loop: CASSLQGANYGYTF. The CDR3 bases are TGTGCCAGCAGCTTGCAGGGCGCTAACTATGGCTACACCTTC.

Here the CDR3 reads CASSGSGSFYNEQFF. The CDR3 region has the DNA TGTGCCAGCAGTGGTAGCGGGAGCTTCTACAATGAGCAGTTCTTC. The rearrangement links TRBV28 to TRBJ2-1; 9 positions agree with TRBD2. This CDR3 region has 15 residues. Germline CDR1 reads MDHEN; CDR2 reads SYDVKM. The V and J ends lost 5 bases and 3 bases, in that order; junction bases with no gene match: 5.

The chain couples TRBV6-1 to TRBJ1-5, with a weak D call TRBD1 (5 bases). The CDR3 is made up of 14 amino acids. V was cut by 6 bases and J by 5 bases, with 14 bases left in between. Germline V gene data show CDR1 as MNHNS and CDR2 as SASEGT. CDR3 region: CASSRQKGDQPQHF. CDR3 DNA sequence: TGTGCCAGCAGCAGACAGAAAGGCGATCAGCCCCAGCATTTT.

The J gene is TRBJ1-3, the V gene TRBV30, with 7 bases matching TRBD1. Germline CDR1 is GTSNPN and CDR2 is SVGIG (reference sequence). V shed 6 bases and J 4 bases; nucleotides not matched to a gene: 6. This CDR3 spans 13 amino acids. The CDR3 is CACDRAQGNTIYF. CDR3 coding DNA: TGTGCCTGTGACAGGGCCCAAGGAAACACCATATATTTT.

The rearrangement links TRBV2 to TRBJ2-5; TRBD1 agrees at 8 bases. V gave up 5 bases and J gave up 2 bases; unmatched junction bases: 1. CDR3 length: 13 amino acids. CDR1 and CDR2 (germline): SNHLY, FYNNEI. CDR3 sequence: CASSRDRQETQYF. The CDR3 nucleotides read TGTGCCAGCAGTAGGGACAGGCAAGAGACCCAGTACTTC.